These 20 T cell receptor beta chains came from one sample sequenced in a study of shared clonotypes between healthy human individuals. Generated by immunoSEQ multiplex PCR, the TCRdb table keeps only in-frame clones and is missing some. Counted here are about 870,000 clones, about 92% occurring once; the ten biggest clones make up nearly 25%. Terminally differentiated effector memory CD45RA+ cells were excluded by CCR7 positive selection of CD45RO-negative cells. What was sequenced was naive CD8+ T cells sorted from blood. The receptors originated from a young man in good health.

This sequence joins TRBV15 and TRBJ2-3; D not certain. CDR1 LNHNV and CDR2 YYDKDF come from the germline V gene (reference sequence). V was cut by 1 base and J by 0 bases, with 11 bases left in between. The CDR3 runs to 16 residues. The CDR3 bases are TGTGCCACCAGCAGAGTAACCGCGATTAGCACAGATACGCAGTATTTT. It is translated as CATSRVTAISTDTQYF.

The chain links TRBV6-5 to TRBJ2-7; D is possibly TRBD1 or TRBD2 (5 bases each). The V gene's germline CDR1 is MNHEY and CDR2 SVGAGI. The CDR3 has 14 residues. Trimming pared 0 bases from V and 3 bases from J, leaving 9 bases between. The CDR3 loop is CASSYSGTFYEQYF. For the CDR3, the DNA is TGTGCCAGCAGTTACTCCGGGACGTTCTACGAGCAGTACTTC.

The chain employs TRBV7-3 and TRBJ2-2; D ambiguous. CDR1 and CDR2 (germline): SGHTA, FQGTGA. The V gene lost 5 bases and the J gene lost 1 base, with 5 bases spanning the gap. The CDR3 contains 13 residues. CDR3 coding DNA: TGTGCCAGCAGCGTAGAGAACACCGGGGAGCTGTTTTTT. Protein product: CASSVENTGELFF.

The chain couples TRBV15 to TRBJ2-5; tentative D call: TRBD1 (5 bases). Looked up from germline, CDR1 is LNHNV and CDR2 is YYDKDF (reference sequence). The CDR3 covers 13 residues. Deletions cut 3 bases from V and 1 base from J, with 6 bases between. CDR3 DNA: TGTGCCACCAGCAGGACAGTCCAAGAGACCCAGTACTTC. Residues: CATSRTVQETQYF.

The rearrangement links TRBV13 to TRBJ2-3, with TRBD1 matching over 7 bases. This CDR3 is built from 15 residues. CDR1 is PRHDT and CDR2 is FYEKMQ in the germline V gene (reference sequence). J gave up 3 bases and V 2 bases, and 5 bases lay outside the gene matches. CDR3 loop: CASSLFPQGTDTQYF. CDR3 bases: TGTGCCAGCAGCTTATTTCCACAGGGGACAGATACGCAGTATTTT.

The J gene is TRBJ2-7, the V gene TRBV7-2; 7 bases map to TRBD2. The CDR3 runs 14 residues. Trimming cost V 2 bases and J 3 bases; bases outside gene matches: 4. Germline V gene data show CDR1 as SGHTA and CDR2 as FQGNSA. The CDR3 reads CASSLSLAVYEQYF. As DNA, the CDR3 is TGTGCCAGCAGCTTAAGTCTAGCGGTCTACGAGCAGTACTTC.

The chain recombines TRBV7-9 with TRBJ2-2; D remains ambiguous. V lost 4 bases and J 1 base, leaving 10 bases between the germline ends. This CDR3 has 15 residues. The V gene's germline CDR1 is SEHNR and CDR2 FQNEAQ (reference sequence). CDR3 sequence reads: CASSSRVLNTGELFF. In nucleotides, the CDR3 is TGTGCCAGCAGCTCTAGGGTTTTGAACACCGGGGAGCTGTTTTTT.

The rearrangement uses TRBV2 and TRBJ2-1, with D maybe TRBD1 (5 bases). This CDR3 is built from 16 residues. The V and J ends lost 2 bases and 6 bases respectively, with 17 bases between them. Germline-derived CDR1 and CDR2 are SNHLY and FYNNEI. The DNA for the CDR3 is TGTGCCAGCAGTGAAAAGGTCCAGGGTTTATTCAATGAGCAGTTCTTC. It translates to CASSEKVQGLFNEQFF.

This sequence joins TRBV5-1 and TRBJ1-2; D not certain. Trimming removed 4 bases from V and 8 bases from J, with 12 bases in between. The CDR3 is made up of 12 amino acids. The germline CDR1 and CDR2 sequences are SGHRS and YFSETQ. The CDR3 DNA is TGCGCCAGCAGCCTTATGAGTTCGGGCTACACCTTC. Protein: CASSLMSSGYTF.

The chain links TRBV6-6 to TRBJ1-5; the D is unclear. This CDR3 is 16 amino acids long. V lost 8 bases to trimming and J lost 0 bases, with 17 bases between them. Looked up from germline, CDR1 is MNHNY and CDR2 is SVGAGI (reference sequence). Written as DNA, the CDR3 is TGTGCCAGCGACCCGGGGAAAAGGTATAGCAATCAGCCCCAGCATTTT. Protein sequence: CASDPGKRYSNQPQHF.

The chain combines TRBV30 with TRBJ2-7; D may correspond to TRBD1 or TRBD2 (5 bases each). The CDR3 totals 12 residues. Germline V gene data show CDR1 as GTSNPN and CDR2 as SVGIG (reference sequence). V was cut by 7 bases and J by 3 bases, with 13 bases left in between. The CDR3 DNA is TGTGCCTTCTCGGGACGGCTCTACGAGCAGTACTTC. It specifies CAFSGRLYEQYF.

This clone was recorded only once. V and J are TRBV6-5 and TRBJ1-5, with TRBD1 matching over 10 bases. Germline CDR1 reads MNHEY; CDR2 reads SVGAGI. Losses at the gene ends were 4 bases for V and 3 bases for J; bases not matched to a gene: 3. The CDR3 loop spans 15 amino acids. The CDR3, as DNA: TGTGCCAGCAGTTCGGACAGGGGGTTCAATCAGCCCCAGCATTTT. This encodes CASSSDRGFNQPQHF.

This sequence joins TRBV7-9 and TRBJ2-3; TRBD2 is a possible D gene (5 bases). V was pared by 4 bases and J by 0 bases, with 14 bases between. This CDR3 spans 16 amino acids. Germline V CDR1 and CDR2: SEHNR, FQNEAQ (reference sequence). In DNA form, the CDR3 reads TGTGCCAGCAGCTGGACTGCATGGGGTAGCACAGATACGCAGTATTTT. Translation gives CASSWTAWGSTDTQYF.

The CDR3 protein is CASSRLAGGSNEQFF. In DNA form, the CDR3 reads TGTGCCAGCAGCCGACTAGCGGGTGGGAGCAATGAGCAGTTCTTC. This sequence joins TRBV7-9 and TRBJ2-1; 10 bases line up with TRBD2. Trimming took 5 bases from V and 6 from J; bases not matched to a gene: 7. The CDR3 is 15 residues long. Germline values: CDR1 SEHNR, CDR2 FQNEAQ (reference sequence).

The sample holds one count of this clone. The rearrangement uses TRBV30 and TRBJ2-5, with a weak D call TRBD2 (5 bases). Germline assignment: CDR1 GTSNPN and CDR2 SVGIG (reference sequence). With 5 bases removed from V and 5 bases from J, the gap between germline ends came to 12 bases. CDR3 length: 12 amino acids. CDR3 bases: TGTGCCTGGGATTTGGACTGGGAGACCCAGTACTTC. This codes for CAWDLDWETQYF.

The gene calls are TRBV27 and TRBJ2-1; 11 bases are a match to TRBD2. V dropped 5 bases and J dropped 5; count of bases not matched to a gene: 5. From germline, CDR1 is MNHEY and CDR2 SMNVEV (reference sequence). The CDR3 is 15 amino acids. The CDR3 is CASSEGTSGDNEQFF. Written as DNA, the CDR3 is TGTGCCAGCAGTGAAGGGACTAGCGGCGACAATGAGCAGTTCTTC.

This chain uses TRBV28 with TRBJ1-2; the D is unclear. This CDR3 is 12 amino acids long. Germline CDR1 reads MDHEN; CDR2 reads SYDVKM. The V gene lost 3 bases and the J gene lost 4 bases, with 6 bases spanning the gap. The CDR3 reads CASSFGFYGYTF. The CDR3 DNA sequence: TGTGCCAGCAGTTTTGGTTTCTATGGCTACACCTTC.

The DNA of the CDR3 is TGCAGCGTTCTAATTAGCGGGACGGAGGAGACCCAGTACTTC. It yields the protein CSVLISGTEETQYF. V and J are TRBV29-1 and TRBJ2-5; TRBD2 agrees at 8 bases. The CDR3 consists of 14 residues. V was pared by 5 bases and J by 5 bases, with 10 bases of the junction left unmatched. The V gene's germline CDR1 is SQVTM and CDR2 ANQGSEA.

The V and J genes are TRBV27 and TRBJ1-2; perhaps TRBD1 as D (5 bases). The CDR3 totals 14 residues. V lost 7 bases and J lost 7, with 19 bases in between. Germline V CDR1 and CDR2: MNHEY, SMNVEV (reference sequence). This chain's CDR3 is CASTAGKGLSGYTF. The CDR3 nucleotides read TGTGCCAGCACGGCCGGGAAGGGACTATCTGGCTACACCTTC.

The V call is TRBV28, the J call TRBJ2-3; 10 bases align to TRBD2. The CDR3 runs 16 residues. Germline CDR1 and CDR2: MDHEN and SYDVKM. Unmatched junction bases numbered 6, after V lost 5 bases and J lost 1 base. The CDR3 region is CASSIPGTSGTDTQYF. In DNA form, the CDR3 reads TGTGCCAGCAGTATCCCCGGGACTAGCGGCACAGATACGCAGTATTTT.